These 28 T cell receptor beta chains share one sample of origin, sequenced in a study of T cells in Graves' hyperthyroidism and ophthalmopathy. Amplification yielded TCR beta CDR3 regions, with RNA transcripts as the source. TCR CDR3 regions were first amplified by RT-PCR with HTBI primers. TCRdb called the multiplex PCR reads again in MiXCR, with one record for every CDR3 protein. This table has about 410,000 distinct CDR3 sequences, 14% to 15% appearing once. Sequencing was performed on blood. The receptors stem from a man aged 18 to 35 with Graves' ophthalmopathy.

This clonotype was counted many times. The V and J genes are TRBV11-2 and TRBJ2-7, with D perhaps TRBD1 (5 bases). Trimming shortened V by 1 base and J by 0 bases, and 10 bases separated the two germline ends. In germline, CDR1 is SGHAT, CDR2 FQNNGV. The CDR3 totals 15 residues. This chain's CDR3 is CASSLVRGSSYEQYF. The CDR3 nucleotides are TGTGCCAGCAGCTTAGTTAGGGGAAGCTCCTACGAGCAGTACTTC.

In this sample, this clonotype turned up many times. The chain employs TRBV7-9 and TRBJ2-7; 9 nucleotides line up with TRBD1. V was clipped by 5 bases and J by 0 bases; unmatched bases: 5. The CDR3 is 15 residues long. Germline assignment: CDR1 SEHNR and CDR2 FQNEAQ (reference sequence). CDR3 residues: CASSPTGGFSYEQYF. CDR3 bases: TGTGCCAGCAGCCCCACAGGGGGCTTCTCCTACGAGCAGTACTTC.

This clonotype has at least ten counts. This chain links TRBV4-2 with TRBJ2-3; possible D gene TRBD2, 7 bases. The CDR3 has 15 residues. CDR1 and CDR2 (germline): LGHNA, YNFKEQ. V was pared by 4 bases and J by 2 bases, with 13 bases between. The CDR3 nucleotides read TGTGCCAGCAGCCCCGGGGGGCCTTACACAGATACGCAGTATTTT. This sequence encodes CASSPGGPYTDTQYF.

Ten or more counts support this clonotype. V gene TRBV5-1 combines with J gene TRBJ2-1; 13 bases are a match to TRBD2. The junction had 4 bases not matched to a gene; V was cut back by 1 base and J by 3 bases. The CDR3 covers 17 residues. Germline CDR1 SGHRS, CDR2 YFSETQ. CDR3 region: CASSLTWTSGSYNEQFF. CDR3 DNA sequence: TGCGCCAGCAGCTTGACCTGGACTAGCGGGAGCTACAATGAGCAGTTCTTC. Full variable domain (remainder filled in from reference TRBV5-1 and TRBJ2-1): KAGVTQTPRYLIKTRGQQVTLSCSPISGHRSVSWYQQTPGQGLQFLFEYFSETQRNKGNFPGRFSGRQFSNSRSEMNVSTLELGDSALYLCASSLTWTSGSYNEQFFGPGTRLTVL.

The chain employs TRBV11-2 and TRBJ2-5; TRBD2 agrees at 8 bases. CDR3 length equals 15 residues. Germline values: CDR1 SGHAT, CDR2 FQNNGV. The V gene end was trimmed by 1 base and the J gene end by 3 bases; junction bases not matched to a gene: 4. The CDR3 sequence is CASSLVPGLEETQYF. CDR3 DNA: TGTGCCAGCAGCTTAGTACCGGGACTAGAAGAGACCCAGTACTTC. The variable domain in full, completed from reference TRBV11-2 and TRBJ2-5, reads EAGVAQSPRYKIIEKRQSVAFWCNPISGHATLYWYQQILGQGPKLLIQFQNNGVVDDSQLPKDRFSAERLKGVDSTLKIQPAKLEDSAVYLCASSLVPGLEETQYFGPGTRLLVL.

The CDR3 spells CASSFAEAGTEAFF. CDR3 in DNA: TGTGCCAGCAGCTTCGCAGAGGCGGGGACTGAAGCTTTCTTT. V is TRBV7-2 and J is TRBJ1-1, with D hard to call. CDR3 size: 14 residues. Germline CDR1 SGHTA, CDR2 FQGNSA. Between the trimmed V and J ends, which lost 3 bases and 5 bases, there was a span of 13 bases.

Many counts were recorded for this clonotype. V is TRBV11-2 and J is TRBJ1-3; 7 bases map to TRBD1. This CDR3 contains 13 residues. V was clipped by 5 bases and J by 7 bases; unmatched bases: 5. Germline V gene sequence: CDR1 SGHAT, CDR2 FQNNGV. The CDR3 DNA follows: TGTGCCAGCAGCGTCACAGGGGACAACACCATATATTTT. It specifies CASSVTGDNTIYF.

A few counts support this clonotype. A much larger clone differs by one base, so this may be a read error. CDR3 sequence reads: CASQTNTEELFF. CDR3 nucleotides: TGTGCCAGCCAAACGAACACCGAGGAGCTGTTTTTT. This sequence joins TRBV18 and TRBJ2-2; D unclear. Germline V lookup: CDR1 KGHSH, CDR2 LQKENI. This CDR3 is 12 amino acids long.

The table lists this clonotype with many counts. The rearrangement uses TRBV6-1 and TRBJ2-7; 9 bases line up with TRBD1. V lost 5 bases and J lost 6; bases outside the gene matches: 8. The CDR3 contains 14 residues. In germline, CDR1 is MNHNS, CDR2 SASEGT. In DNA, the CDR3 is TGTGCCAGCAGTCCGGACAGGGGAGGGGGCGAGCAGTACTTC. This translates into CASSPDRGGGEQYF.

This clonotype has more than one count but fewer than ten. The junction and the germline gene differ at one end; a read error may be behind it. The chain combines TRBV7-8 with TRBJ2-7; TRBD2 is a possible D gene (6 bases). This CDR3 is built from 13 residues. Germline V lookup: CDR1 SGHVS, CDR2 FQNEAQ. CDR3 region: CASSPAGFYEQYF. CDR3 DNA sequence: TGCGCCAGCAGCCCAGCGGGCTTCTACGAGCAGTACTTC.

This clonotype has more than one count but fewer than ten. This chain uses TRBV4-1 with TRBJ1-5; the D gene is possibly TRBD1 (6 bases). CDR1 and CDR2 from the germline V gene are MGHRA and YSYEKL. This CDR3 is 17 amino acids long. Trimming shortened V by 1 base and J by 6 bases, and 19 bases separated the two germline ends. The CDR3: CASSQGAGAIRGQPQHF. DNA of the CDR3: TGCGCCAGCAGCCAAGGGGCAGGGGCTATAAGAGGTCAGCCCCAGCATTTT.

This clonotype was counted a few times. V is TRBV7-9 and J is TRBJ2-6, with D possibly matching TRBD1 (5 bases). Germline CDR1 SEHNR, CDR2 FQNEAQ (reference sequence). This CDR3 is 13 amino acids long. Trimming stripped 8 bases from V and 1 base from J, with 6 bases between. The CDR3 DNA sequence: TGTGCCAGCCGACAGTCTGGGGCCAACGTCCTGACTTTC. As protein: CASRQSGANVLTF. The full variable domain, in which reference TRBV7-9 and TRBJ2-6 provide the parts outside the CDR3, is DTGVSQNPRHKITKRGQNVTFRCDPISEHNRLYWYRQTLGQGPEFLTYFQNEAQLEKSRLLSDRFSAERPKGSFSTLEIQRTEQGDSAMYLCASRQSGANVLTFGAGSRLTVL.

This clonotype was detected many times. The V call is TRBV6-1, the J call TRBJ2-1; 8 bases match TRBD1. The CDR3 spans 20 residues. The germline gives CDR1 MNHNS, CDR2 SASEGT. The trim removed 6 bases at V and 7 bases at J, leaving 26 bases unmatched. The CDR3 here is CASRRNAGGASQDGSNEQFF. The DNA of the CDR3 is TGTGCCAGCAGACGAAACGCAGGGGGCGCCTCCCAGGACGGATCTAATGAGCAGTTCTTC.

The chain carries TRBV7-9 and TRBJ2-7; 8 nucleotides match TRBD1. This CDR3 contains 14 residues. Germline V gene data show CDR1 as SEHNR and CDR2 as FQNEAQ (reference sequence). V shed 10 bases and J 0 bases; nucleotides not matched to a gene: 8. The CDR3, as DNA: TGTGCCACCTCATCCGGGACAGGCTCCTACGAGCAGTACTTC. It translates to CATSSGTGSYEQYF.

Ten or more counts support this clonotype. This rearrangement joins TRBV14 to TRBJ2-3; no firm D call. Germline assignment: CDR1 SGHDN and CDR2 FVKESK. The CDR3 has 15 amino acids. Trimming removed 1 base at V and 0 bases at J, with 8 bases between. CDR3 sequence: CASSQGDTSTDTQYF. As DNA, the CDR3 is TGTGCCAGCAGCCAAGGCGACACTAGCACAGATACGCAGTATTTT.

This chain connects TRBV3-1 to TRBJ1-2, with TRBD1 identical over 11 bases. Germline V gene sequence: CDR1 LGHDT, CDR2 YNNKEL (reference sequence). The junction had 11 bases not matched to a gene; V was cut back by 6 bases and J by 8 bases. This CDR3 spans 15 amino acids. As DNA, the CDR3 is TGTGCCAGCAGAAGGACAGGGGGCGTAGTAATCGGCTACACCTTC. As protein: CASRRTGGVVIGYTF.

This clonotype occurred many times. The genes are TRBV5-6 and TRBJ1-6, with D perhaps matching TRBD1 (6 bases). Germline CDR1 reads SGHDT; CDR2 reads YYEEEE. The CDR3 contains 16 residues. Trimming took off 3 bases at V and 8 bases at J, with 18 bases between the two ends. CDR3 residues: CASSSLAGTRHSPLHF. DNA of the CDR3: TGTGCCAGCAGCTCGCTTGCCGGGACAAGACATTCACCCCTCCACTTT.

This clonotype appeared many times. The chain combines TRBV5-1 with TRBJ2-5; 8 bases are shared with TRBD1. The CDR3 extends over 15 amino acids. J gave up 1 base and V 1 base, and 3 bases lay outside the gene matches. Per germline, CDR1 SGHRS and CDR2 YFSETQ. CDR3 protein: CASSLWQGAQETQYF. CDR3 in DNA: TGCGCCAGCAGCTTGTGGCAGGGGGCCCAAGAGACCCAGTACTTC. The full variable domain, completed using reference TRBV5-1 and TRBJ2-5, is KAGVTQTPRYLIKTRGQQVTLSCSPISGHRSVSWYQQTPGQGLQFLFEYFSETQRNKGNFPGRFSGRQFSNSRSEMNVSTLELGDSALYLCASSLWQGAQETQYFGPGTRLLVL.

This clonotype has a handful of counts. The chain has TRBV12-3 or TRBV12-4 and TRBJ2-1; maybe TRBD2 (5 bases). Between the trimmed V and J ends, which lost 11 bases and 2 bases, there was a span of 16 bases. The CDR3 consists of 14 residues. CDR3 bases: TGTGCCTGTGGCTGGGGAGAGGCCTACAATGAGCAGTTCTTC. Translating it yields CACGWGEAYNEQFF.

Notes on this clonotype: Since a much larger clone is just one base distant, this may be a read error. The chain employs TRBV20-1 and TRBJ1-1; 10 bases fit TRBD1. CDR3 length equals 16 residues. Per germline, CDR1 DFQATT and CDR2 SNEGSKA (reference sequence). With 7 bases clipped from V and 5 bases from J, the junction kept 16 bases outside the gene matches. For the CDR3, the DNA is TGCAGTGTCGTATCCCCCCAGGACAGGGGGGGTACTGAAGCTTTCTTT. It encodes CSVVSPQDRGGTEAFF.

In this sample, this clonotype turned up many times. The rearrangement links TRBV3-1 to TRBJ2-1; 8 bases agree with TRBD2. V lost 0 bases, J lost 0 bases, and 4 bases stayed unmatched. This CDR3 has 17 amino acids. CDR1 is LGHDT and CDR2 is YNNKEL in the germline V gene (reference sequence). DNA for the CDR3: TGTGCCAGCAGCCAAGACGTAAGCGGGAGCTCCTACAATGAGCAGTTCTTC. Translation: CASSQDVSGSSYNEQFF.

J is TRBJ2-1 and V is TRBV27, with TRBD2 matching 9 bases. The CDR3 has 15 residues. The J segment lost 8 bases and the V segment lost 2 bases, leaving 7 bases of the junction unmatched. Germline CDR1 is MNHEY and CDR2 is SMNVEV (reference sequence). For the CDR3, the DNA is TGTGCCAGCAGTTTAAAGGCGGGAGGGCCCCATGAGCAGTTCTTC. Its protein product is CASSLKAGGPHEQFF.

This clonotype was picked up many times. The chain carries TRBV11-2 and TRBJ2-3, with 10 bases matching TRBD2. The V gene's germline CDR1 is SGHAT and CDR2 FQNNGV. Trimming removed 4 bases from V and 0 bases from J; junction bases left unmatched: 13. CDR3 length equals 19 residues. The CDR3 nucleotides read TGTGCCAGCAGCTCCTCCAGGAGGACTAGCGGCACTAGCACAGATACGCAGTATTTT. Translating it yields CASSSSRRTSGTSTDTQYF.

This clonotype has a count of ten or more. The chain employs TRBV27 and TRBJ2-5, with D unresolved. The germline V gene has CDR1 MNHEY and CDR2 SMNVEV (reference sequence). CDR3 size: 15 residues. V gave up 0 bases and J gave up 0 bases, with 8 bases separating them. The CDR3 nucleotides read TGTGCCAGCAGTTTATCGTACCAGTACCAAGAGACCCAGTACTTC. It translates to CASSLSYQYQETQYF.

Here the CDR3 DNA reads TGTGCCAGCAGAGCTACAGGGGCTTATGGCTACACCTTC. It codes for CASRATGAYGYTF. The V gene is TRBV27, the J gene TRBJ1-2; 7 bases align to TRBD1. Losses at the gene ends were 6 bases for V and 5 bases for J; bases not matched to a gene: 6. The CDR3 covers 13 residues. Germline CDR1 is MNHEY and CDR2 is SMNVEV (reference sequence).

For the CDR3, the DNA is TGTGCCAGCTCAACTTGGGGTCGGGGCTACACCTTC. This encodes CASSTWGRGYTF. The rearrangement uses TRBV18 and TRBJ1-2; D not resolved. CDR1 and CDR2 (germline): KGHSH, LQKENI. The CDR3 is 12 amino acids. The V gene lost 5 bases and the J gene lost 8 bases, with 12 bases spanning the gap.

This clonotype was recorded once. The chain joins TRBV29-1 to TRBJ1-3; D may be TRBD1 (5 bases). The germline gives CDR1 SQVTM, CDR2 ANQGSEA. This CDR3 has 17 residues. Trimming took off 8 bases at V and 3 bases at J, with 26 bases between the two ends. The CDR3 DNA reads TGCAGCCCGACCTTCCTCTGGGACCTTCCCTTTGGAAACACCATATATTTT. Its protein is CSPTFLWDLPFGNTIYF.

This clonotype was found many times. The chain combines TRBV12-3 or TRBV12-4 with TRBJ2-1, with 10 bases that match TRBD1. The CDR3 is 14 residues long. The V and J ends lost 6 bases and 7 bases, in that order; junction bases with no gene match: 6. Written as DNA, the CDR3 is TGTGCCAGCAGGGGACAGGGGCCCCTGAATGAGCAGTTCTTC. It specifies CASRGQGPLNEQFF.